This T cell receptor beta chain was identified during a study of T cell repertoires in cytomegalovirus infection. Looking at the study overall: Well-studied HLA-B-restricted epitopes and recently identified HLA-C-restricted epitopes of CMV were both used in the study. A matching HLA type, together with CMV infection, was signaled by public TCR beta signatures. The study, taken as a whole, reports: Ex vivo responses were dominated by HLA-C-restricted CMV-specific TCR beta clonotypes.

TCRdb independently ran MiXCR on the reads; one entry per CDR3 protein. The sample contains about 51,000 distinct CDR3 sequences, 15% to 25% of which appear only once. Regarding this clonotype: Its antigen is unidentified.

The V end was cut by 0 bases, the J end by 5 bases, with 16 bases between. CDR1 is ENHRY, CDR2 SYGVKD, per germline. The CDR3 loop spans 16 amino acids. The sequencing used CD8+ T cells from cultured PBMCs, collected from culture after CMV antigen stimulation. This clonotype originated in a human donor in good health (CMV status not recorded). Some clones in this sample may be carry-over from other donors' samples. The chain joins TRBV10-3 to TRBJ2-5; D call uncertain. The CDR3 DNA reads as TGTGCCATCAGTGAGTCGCCCGGCAGCTCCCAGGAGACCCAGTACTTC. Protein product: CAISESPGSSQETQYF.